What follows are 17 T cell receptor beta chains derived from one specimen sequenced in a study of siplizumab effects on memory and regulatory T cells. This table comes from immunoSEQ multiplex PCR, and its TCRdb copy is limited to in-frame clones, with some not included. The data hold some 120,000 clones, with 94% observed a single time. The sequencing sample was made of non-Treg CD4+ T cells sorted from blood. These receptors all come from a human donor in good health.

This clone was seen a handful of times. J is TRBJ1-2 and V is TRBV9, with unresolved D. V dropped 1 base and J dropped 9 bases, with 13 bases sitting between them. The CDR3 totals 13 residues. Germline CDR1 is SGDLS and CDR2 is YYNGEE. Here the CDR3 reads CASSVTLIDRYTF. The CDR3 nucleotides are TGTGCCAGCAGCGTAACTTTGATAGATCGCTACACCTTC.

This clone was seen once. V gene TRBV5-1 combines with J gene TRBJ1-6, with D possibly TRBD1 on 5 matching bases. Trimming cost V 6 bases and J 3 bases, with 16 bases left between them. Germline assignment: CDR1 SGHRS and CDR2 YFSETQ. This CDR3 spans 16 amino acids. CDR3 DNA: TGCGCCAGCAAAAACTCAGGGTCCGTCTATAATTCACCCCTCCACTTT. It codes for CASKNSGSVYNSPLHF.

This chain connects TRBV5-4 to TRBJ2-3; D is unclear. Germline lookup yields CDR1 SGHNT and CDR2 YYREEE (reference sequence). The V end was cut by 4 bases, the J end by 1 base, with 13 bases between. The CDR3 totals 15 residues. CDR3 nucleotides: TGTGCCAGCAGCGTCAAGGGCATCGGCACAGATACGCAGTATTTT. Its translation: CASSVKGIGTDTQYF. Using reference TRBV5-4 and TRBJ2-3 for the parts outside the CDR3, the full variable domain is ETGVTQSPTHLIKTRGQQVTLRCSSQSGHNTVSWYQQALGQGPQFIFQYYREEENGRGNFPPRFSGLQFPNYSSELNVNALELDDSALYLCASSVKGIGTDTQYFGPGTRLTVL.

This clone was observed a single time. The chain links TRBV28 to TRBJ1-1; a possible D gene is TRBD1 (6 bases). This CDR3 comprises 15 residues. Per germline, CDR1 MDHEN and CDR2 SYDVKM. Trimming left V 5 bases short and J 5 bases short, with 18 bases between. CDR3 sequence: CASSIDLRGGTEAFF. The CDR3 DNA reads TGTGCCAGCAGTATAGACTTAAGGGGGGGGACTGAAGCTTTCTTT.

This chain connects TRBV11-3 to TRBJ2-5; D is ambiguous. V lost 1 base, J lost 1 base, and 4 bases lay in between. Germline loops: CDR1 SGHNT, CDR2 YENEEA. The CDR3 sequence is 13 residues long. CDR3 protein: CASSLAVQETQYF. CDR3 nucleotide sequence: TGTGCCAGCAGCTTAGCTGTCCAAGAGACCCAGTACTTC.

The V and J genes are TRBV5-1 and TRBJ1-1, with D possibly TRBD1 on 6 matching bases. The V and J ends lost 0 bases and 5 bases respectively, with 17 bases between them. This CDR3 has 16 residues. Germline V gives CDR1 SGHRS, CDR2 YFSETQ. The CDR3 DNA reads TGCGCCAGCAGCTTGGAGGGTGCGGTGAGGGGGACTGAAGCTTTCTTT. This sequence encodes CASSLEGAVRGTEAFF.

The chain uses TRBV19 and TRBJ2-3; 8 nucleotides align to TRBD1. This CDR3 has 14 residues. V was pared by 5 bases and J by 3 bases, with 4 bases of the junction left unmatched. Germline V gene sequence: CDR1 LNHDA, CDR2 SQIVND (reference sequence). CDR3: CASSLGQGTDTQYF. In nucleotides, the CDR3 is TGTGCCAGTAGTCTAGGACAGGGAACAGATACGCAGTATTTT.

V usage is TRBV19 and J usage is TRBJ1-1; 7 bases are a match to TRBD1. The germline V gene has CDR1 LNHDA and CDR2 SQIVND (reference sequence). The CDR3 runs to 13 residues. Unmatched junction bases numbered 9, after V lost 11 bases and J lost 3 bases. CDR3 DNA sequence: TGTGCCGCGGAGACAGGGAAAGACACTGAAGCTTTCTTT. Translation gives CAAETGKDTEAFF.

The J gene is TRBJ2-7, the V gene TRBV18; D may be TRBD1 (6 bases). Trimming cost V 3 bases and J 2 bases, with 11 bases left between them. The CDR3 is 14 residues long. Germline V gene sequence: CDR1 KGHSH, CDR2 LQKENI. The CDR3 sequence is CASSPKTGPYEQYF. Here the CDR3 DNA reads TGTGCCAGCTCACCGAAAACAGGGCCCTACGAGCAGTACTTC.

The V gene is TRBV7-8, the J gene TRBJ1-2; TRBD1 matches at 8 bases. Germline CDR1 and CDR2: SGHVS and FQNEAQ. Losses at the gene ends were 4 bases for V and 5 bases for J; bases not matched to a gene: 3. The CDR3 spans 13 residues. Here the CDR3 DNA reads TGTGCCAGCAGCTACCGGACAGGGTATGGCTACACCTTC. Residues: CASSYRTGYGYTF.

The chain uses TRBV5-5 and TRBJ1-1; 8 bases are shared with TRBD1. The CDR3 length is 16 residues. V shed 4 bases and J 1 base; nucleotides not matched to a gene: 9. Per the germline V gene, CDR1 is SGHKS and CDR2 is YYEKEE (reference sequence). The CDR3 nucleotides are TGTGCCAGCAGCCAGGAGTGGACAGGGCAGAACACTGAAGCTTTCTTT. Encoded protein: CASSQEWTGQNTEAFF.

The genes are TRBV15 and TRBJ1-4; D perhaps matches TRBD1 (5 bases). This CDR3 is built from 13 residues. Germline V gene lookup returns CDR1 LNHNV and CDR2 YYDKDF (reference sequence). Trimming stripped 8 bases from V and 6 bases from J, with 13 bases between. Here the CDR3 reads CATSRGVDEKLFF. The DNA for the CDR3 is TGTGCCACCTCACGGGGGGTGGATGAAAAACTGTTTTTT.

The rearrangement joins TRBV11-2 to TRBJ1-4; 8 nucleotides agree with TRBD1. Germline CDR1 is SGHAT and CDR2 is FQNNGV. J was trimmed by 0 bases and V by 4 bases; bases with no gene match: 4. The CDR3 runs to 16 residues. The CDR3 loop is CASSSRDRTTNEKLFF. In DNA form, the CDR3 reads TGTGCCAGCAGCTCCCGGGACAGGACAACTAATGAAAAACTGTTTTTT.

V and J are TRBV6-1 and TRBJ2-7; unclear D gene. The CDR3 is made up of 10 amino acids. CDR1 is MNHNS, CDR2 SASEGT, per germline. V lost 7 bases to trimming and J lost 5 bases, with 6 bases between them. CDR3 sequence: CASMRNEQYF. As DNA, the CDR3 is TGTGCCAGCATGCGGAACGAGCAGTACTTC.

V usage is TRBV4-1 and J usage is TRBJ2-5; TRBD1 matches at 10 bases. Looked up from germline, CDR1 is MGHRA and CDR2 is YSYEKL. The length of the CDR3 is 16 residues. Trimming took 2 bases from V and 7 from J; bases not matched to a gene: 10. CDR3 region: CASSQQTGGAGLTQYF. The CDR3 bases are TGCGCCAGCAGCCAACAGACAGGGGGCGCCGGGTTGACCCAGTACTTC.

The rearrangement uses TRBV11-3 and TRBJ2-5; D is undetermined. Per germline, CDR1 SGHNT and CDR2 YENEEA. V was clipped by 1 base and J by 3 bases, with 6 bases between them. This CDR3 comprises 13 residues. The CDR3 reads CASSLGEEETQYF. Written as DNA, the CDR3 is TGTGCCAGCAGCTTAGGAGAAGAAGAGACCCAGTACTTC.

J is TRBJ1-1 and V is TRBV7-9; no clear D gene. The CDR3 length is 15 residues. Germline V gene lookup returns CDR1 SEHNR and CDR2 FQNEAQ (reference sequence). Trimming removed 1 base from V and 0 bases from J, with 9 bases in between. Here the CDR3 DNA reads TGTGCCAGCAGCTTAGGCACGGGGTTGAACACTGAAGCTTTCTTT. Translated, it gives CASSLGTGLNTEAFF.